The text below deals with one T cell receptor beta chain. Source study methods: The authors estimated nucleated cell counts from reference gene primer amplification. Data came from immunoSEQ multiplex PCR; TCRdb stores just in-frame clones and leaves some out. The DNA gave D and trimming, while V, J and clone size come from that table. Of 150,000 to 160,000 clones listed, roughly 80% are singletons. The record originates from a study of blood T cell repertoires in COVID-19. Study at large: Material from acute and convalescent COVID-19 was sourced from the United States, Italy and Spain. Nucleic acid was either cDNA or gDNA, and it came from T cells, B-cell-depleted T cells, or PBMCs.

The CDR3 has 13 residues. Trimming took 5 bases from V and 7 from J, leaving 14 bases between them. CDR1 is SGHTA and CDR2 is FQGNSA in the germline V gene. The specimen sequenced was peripheral blood. The clonotype comes from a man aged 80 or over with acute or convalescent COVID-19. V gene TRBV7-2 combines with J gene TRBJ1-1; tentatively, D is TRBD1 (6 bases). The CDR3 here is CASSQQGGNEAFF. For the CDR3, the DNA is TGTGCCAGCAGCCAACAAGGGGGTAATGAAGCTTTCTTT. The whole variable domain, remainder taken from reference TRBV7-2 and TRBJ1-1, is GAGVSQSPSNKVTEKGKDVELRCDPISGHTALYWYRQSLGQGLEFLIYFQGNSAPDKSGLPSDRFSAERTGGSVSTLTIQRTQQEDSAVYLCASSQQGGNEAFFGQGTRLTVV.